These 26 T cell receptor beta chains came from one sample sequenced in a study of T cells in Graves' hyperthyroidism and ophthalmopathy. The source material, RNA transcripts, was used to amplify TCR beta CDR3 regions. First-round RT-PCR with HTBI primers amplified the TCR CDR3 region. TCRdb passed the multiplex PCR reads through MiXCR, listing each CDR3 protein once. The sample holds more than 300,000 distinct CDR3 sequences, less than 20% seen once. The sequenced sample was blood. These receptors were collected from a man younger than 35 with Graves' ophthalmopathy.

The chain's CDR3 is CSVEGSALYEQYF. Here the CDR3 DNA reads TGCAGCGTTGAAGGTTCGGCTTTATACGAGCAGTACTTC. The chain combines TRBV29-1 with TRBJ2-7; D not certain. The V end was cut by 1 base, the J end by 4 bases, with 11 bases between. Germline V CDR1 and CDR2: SQVTM, ANQGSEA. The CDR3 runs to 13 residues.

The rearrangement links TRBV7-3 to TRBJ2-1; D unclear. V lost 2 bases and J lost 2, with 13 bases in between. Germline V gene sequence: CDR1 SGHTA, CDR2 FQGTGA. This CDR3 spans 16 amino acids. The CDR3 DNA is TGTGCCAGCAGCTTACTGGGTAGTGGGGCCTACAATGAGCAGTTCTTC. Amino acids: CASSLLGSGAYNEQFF. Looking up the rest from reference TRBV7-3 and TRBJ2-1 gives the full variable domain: GAGVSQTPSNKVTEKGKYVELRCDPISGHTALYWYRQSLGQGPEFLIYFQGTGAADDSGLPNDRFFAVRPEGSVSTLKIQRTERGDSAVYLCASSLLGSGAYNEQFFGPGTRLTVL.

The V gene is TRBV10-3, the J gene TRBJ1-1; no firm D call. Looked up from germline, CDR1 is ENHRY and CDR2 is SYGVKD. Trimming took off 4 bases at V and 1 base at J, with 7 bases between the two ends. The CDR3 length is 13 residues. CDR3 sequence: CAISATGNTEAFF. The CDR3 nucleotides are TGTGCCATCAGTGCCACGGGGAACACTGAAGCTTTCTTT.

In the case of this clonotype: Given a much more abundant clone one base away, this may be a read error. The CDR3 is CASRRWGITEAFF. The CDR3 DNA is TGTGCCAGCAGACGGTGGGGTATCACTGAAGCTTTCTTT. V usage is TRBV5-6 and J usage is TRBJ1-1; D not certain. From germline, CDR1 is SGHDT and CDR2 YYEEEE. The CDR3 spans 13 residues. Trimming removed 5 bases from V and 4 bases from J, with 12 bases in between.

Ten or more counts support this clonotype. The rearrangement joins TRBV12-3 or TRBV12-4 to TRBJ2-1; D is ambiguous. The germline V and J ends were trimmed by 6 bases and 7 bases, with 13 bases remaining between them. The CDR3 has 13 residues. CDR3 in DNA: TGTGCCAGCAGGCCTGTGCACTTAAATGAGCAGTTCTTC. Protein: CASRPVHLNEQFF.

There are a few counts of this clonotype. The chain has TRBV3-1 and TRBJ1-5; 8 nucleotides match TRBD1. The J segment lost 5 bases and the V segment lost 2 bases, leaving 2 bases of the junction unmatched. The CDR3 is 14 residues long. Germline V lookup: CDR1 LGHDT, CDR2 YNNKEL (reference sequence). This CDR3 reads CASSQQGAHQPQHF. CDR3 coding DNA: TGTGCCAGCAGCCAACAGGGGGCCCATCAGCCCCAGCATTTT.

Here the CDR3 reads CASSPRGPQHF. The CDR3 DNA reads TGTGCCAGCAGCCCCCGGGGGCCCCAGCATTTT. The chain combines TRBV6-7 with TRBJ1-5; unclear D gene. TRBV6-7 is marked as an open reading frame, function uncertain. The CDR3 spans 11 residues. V was shortened by 6 bases and J by 9 bases, with 9 bases between the two germline ends.

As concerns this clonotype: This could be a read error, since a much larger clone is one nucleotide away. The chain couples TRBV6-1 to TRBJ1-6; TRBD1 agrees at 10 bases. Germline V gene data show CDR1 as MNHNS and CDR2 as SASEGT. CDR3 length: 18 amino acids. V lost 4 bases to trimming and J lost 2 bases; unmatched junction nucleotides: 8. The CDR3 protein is CASSGPGTGATYNSPLHF. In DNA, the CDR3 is TGTGCCAGCAGTGGCCCCGGGACAGGGGCCACCTATAATTCACCCCTCCACTTT.

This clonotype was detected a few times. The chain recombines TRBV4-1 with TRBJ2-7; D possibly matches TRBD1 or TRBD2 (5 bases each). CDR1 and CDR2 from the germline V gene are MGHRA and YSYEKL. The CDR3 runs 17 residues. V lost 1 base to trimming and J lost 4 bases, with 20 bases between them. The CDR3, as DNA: TGCGCCAGCAGCCAAGGGGACGACGCAGCATTATGGTACGAGCAGTACTTC. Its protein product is CASSQGDDAALWYEQYF.

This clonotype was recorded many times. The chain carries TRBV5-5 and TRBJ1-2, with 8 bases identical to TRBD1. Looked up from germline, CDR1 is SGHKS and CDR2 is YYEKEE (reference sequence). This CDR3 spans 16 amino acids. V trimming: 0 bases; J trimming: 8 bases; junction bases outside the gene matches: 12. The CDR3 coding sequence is TGTGCCAGCAGCTTGGACGGGGACAGGACGCGCGAGGGCTACACCTTC. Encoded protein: CASSLDGDRTREGYTF.

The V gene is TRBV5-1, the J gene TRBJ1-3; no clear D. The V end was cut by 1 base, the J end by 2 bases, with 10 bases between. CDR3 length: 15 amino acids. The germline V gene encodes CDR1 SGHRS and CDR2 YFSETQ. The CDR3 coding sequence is TGCGCCAGCAGCTTGAATGGAATACCTGGAAACACCATATATTTT. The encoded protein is CASSLNGIPGNTIYF.

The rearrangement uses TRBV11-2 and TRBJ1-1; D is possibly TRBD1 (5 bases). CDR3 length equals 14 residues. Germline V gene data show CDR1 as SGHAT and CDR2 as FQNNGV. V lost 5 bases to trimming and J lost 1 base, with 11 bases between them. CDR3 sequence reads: CASSRDGENTEAFF. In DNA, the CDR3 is TGTGCCAGCAGCCGGGACGGAGAGAACACTGAAGCTTTCTTT.

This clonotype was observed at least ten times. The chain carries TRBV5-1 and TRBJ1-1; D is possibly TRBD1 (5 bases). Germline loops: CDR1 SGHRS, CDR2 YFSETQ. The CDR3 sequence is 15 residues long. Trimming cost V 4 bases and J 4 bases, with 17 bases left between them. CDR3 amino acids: CASSRKNTGPTEAFF. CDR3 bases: TGCGCCAGCAGCCGAAAAAATACAGGACCCACTGAAGCTTTCTTT.

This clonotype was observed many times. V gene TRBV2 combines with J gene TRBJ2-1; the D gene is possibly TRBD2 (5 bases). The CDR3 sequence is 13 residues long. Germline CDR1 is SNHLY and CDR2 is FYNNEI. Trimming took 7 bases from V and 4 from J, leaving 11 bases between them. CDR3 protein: CASKAGLYNEQFF. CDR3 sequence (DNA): TGTGCCAGCAAAGCAGGACTTTACAATGAGCAGTTCTTC.

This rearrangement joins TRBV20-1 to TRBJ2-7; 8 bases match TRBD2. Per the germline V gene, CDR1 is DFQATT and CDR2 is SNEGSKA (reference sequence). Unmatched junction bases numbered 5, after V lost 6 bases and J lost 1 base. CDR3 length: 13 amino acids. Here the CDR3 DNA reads TGCAGTGCCACACTAGCGGATTCCTACGAGCAGTACTTC. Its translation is CSATLADSYEQYF.

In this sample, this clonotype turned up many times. CDR3 bases: TGCGCCAGCAGCTTGGCGGACAGGGTCGGAAATGAGCAGTTCTTC. Translation gives CASSLADRVGNEQFF. The V call is TRBV5-1, the J call TRBJ2-1; 8 bases map to TRBD1. V lost 0 bases, J lost 7 bases, and 6 bases stayed unmatched. CDR1 and CDR2 (germline): SGHRS, YFSETQ. The CDR3 is made up of 15 amino acids.

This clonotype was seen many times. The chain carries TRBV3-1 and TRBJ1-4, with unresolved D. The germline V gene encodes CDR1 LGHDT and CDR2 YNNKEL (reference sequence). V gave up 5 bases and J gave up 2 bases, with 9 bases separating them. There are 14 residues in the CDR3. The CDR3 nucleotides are TGTGCCAGCAGCTCAAAAGGGACTAATGAAAAACTGTTTTTT. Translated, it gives CASSSKGTNEKLFF.

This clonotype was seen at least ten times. This CDR3 is CASSLRPKHLDGFNEQFF. The DNA of the CDR3 is TGTGCCAGCAGCTTGAGACCTAAACATCTTGACGGGTTTAATGAGCAGTTCTTC. The chain couples TRBV11-3 to TRBJ2-1; D gene uncertain. Trimming stripped 3 bases from V and 7 bases from J, with 25 bases between. Germline V gene sequence: CDR1 SGHNT, CDR2 YENEEA. The CDR3 is 18 residues long.

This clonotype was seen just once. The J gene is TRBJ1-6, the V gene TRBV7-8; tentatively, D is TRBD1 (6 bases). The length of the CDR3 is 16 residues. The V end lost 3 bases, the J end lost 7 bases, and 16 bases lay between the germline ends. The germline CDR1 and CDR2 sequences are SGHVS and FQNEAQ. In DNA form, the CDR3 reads TGTGCCAGCAGCTTCAGACAGGTCGGCGGCAATTCACCCCTCCACTTT. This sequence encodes CASSFRQVGGNSPLHF.

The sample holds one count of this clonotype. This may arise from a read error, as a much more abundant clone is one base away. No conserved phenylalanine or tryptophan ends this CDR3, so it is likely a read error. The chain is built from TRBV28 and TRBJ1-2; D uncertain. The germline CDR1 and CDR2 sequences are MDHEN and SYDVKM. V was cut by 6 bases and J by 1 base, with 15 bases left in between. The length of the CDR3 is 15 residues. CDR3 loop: CASRTGFFDNYGYTL. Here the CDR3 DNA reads TGTGCCAGCAGAACGGGCTTTTTTGATAACTATGGCTACACCCTC.

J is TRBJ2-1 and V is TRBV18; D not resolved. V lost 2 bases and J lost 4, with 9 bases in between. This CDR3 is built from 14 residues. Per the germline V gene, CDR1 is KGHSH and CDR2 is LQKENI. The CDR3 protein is CASSPTAVYNEQFF. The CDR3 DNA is TGTGCCAGCTCACCAACGGCAGTTTACAATGAGCAGTTCTTC.

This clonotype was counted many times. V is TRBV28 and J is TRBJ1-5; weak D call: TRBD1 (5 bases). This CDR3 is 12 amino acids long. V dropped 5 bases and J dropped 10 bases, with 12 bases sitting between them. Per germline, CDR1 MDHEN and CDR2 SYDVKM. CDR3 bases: TGTGCCAGCAGTCCTCCGGGGGAACCCCAGCATTTT. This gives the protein CASSPPGEPQHF.

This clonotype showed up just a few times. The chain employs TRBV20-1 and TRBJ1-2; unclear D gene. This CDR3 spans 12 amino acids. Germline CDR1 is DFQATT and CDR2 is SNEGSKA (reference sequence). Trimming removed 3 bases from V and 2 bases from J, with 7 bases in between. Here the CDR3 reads CSASEENYGYTF. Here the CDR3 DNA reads TGCAGTGCTAGCGAGGAGAACTATGGCTACACCTTC.

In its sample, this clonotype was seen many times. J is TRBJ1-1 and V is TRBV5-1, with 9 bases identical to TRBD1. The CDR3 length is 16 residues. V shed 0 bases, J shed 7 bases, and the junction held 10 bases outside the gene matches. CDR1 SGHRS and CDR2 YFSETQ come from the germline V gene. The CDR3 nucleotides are TGCGCCAGCAGCTTGGGCCCACAGGGGGCGAGTGATGAAGCTTTCTTT. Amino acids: CASSLGPQGASDEAFF.

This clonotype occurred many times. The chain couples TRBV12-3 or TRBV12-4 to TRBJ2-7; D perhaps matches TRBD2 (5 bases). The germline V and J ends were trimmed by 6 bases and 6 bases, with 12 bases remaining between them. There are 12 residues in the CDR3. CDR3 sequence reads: CASRTTAAEQYF. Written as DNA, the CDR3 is TGTGCCAGCAGGACTACAGCGGCCGAGCAGTACTTC.

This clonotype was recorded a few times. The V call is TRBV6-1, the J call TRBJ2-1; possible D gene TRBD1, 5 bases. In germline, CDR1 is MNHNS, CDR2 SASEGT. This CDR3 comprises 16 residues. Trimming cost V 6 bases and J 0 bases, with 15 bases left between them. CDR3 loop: CASRLRDSASYNEQFF. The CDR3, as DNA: TGTGCCAGCAGGCTCAGGGATTCCGCCTCCTACAATGAGCAGTTCTTC.